This TCR beta chain was recorded in a study of response to subunit inactivated influenza vaccine. Findings and caveats of the study: The authors suggested that every seasonal influenza vaccination recruits few new T cells.

TCRdb passed the RT-PCR reads through MiXCR, listing each CDR3 protein once. This sample has 650,000 to 850,000 distinct CDR3 sequences, with around 13% found just once. The CDR3 is 15 amino acids. V was cut by 1 base and J by 7 bases, with 13 bases left in between. The germline CDR1 and CDR2 sequences are KGHDR and SFDVKD. This clonotype was counted only a few times. Antigen specificity is unknown. This TCR derives from a man between 50 and 59 years old who received an inactivated influenza vaccine. The genes are TRBV24-1 and TRBJ2-1; the D call may be TRBD1 or TRBD2 (6 bases each). Source: PBMCs from blood, taken 14 to 15 days before vaccination. CDR3 sequence: CATSDFFRGGNEQFF. The CDR3 nucleotides are TGTGCCACCAGTGATTTCTTCCGAGGGGGGAATGAGCAGTTCTTC.